The clone carrying this T cell receptor (beta chain) was seen ten or more times. This entry belongs to a study of T cells in Graves' hyperthyroidism and ophthalmopathy. Study-wide context: At the time of initial diagnosis and before any treatment, peripheral blood was collected.

Absent ophthalmopathy progression within 18 months defined stable Graves' hyperthyroidism. Patients aged 18 to 65 had newly diagnosed hyperthyroidism of under 2 months' duration. Uncontrolled infection, other autoimmune disease, pregnancy and lactation each barred patients from inclusion. This CDR3 comprises 13 residues. Trimming left V 9 bases short and J 0 bases short, with 11 bases between. Germline V CDR1 and CDR2: SGHRS, YFSETQ. Researchers took RNA transcripts and amplified the TCR beta CDR3 regions from them. First-round RT-PCR of the TCR CDR3 relied on the HTBI primer set. TCRdb re-derived calls from the multiplex PCR reads in MiXCR, one entry per CDR3 protein. Seen here are approximately 610,000 distinct CDR3 sequences, over 15% observed once, and the top ten hold approximately 18%.

The clonotype comes from a woman aged 18-29 years with Graves' hyperthyroidism. Sequenced sample: blood. V and J are TRBV5-1 and TRBJ2-3; D remains ambiguous. CDR3 residues: CANPRASTDTQYF. CDR3 DNA: TGCGCCAACCCTCGTGCTAGCACAGATACGCAGTATTTT.